This is a list of T cell receptor beta chains from one sample in a study of CD8 T cells in ankylosing spondylitis. TCRdb called the 5' RACE reads again in MiXCR, with one record for every CDR3 protein. The data contain about 220,000 distinct CDR3 sequences, around a quarter of them singletons. The specimen sequenced was blood, either unsorted or a sorted T cell fraction (not recorded which). The receptors here all came from a male donor with ankylosing spondylitis or in good health (not recorded which). Each CDR3 is given with its conserved first and last residue. A D gene is named only where the DNA matches it firmly. Not every row has a clone size; where given, it reads once, few, many or a size class.

j_gene: TRBJ1-3
v_gene: TRBV29-1
d_gene: .
abundance: .
CDR3aa: CSVEGTVPGRYF
CDR3nt: TGCAGCGTTGAAGGGACCGTACCCGGGAGGTATTTT

j_gene: TRBJ2-3
v_gene: TRBV4-3
d_gene: TRBD2
abundance: once
CDR3aa: CASSPYSRLAEATDTQYF
CDR3nt: TGCGCCAGCAGCCCTTACTCCAGACTAGCGGAAGCCACAGATACGCAGTATTTT

j_gene: TRBJ2-1
v_gene: TRBV11-2
d_gene: .
abundance: .
CDR3aa: CASSLDGIYNEQFF
CDR3nt: TGTGCCAGCAGCTTAGACGGGATCTACAATGAGCAGTTCTTC

j_gene: TRBJ1-5
v_gene: TRBV7-2
d_gene: TRBD1
abundance: few
CDR3aa: CASSPIAGGRQPQHF
CDR3nt: TGTGCCAGCAGCCCGATCGCAGGGGGTAGGCAGCCCCAGCATTTT

j_gene: TRBJ2-7
v_gene: TRBV12-3/TRBV12-4
d_gene: TRBD1
abundance: .
CDR3aa: CASSLGGQVVAYEQYF
CDR3nt: TGTGCCAGCAGTTTAGGGGGACAGGTGGTCGCCTACGAGCAGTACTTC

j_gene: TRBJ1-2
v_gene: TRBV28
d_gene: TRBD1
abundance: many
CDR3aa: CASSAQGGYGYTF
CDR3nt: TGTGCCAGCAGTGCCCAGGGGGGCTATGGCTACACCTTC

j_gene: TRBJ2-7
v_gene: TRBV20-1
d_gene: TRBD2
abundance: .
CDR3aa: CSAQNLAVAYEQYF
CDR3nt: TGCAGTGCTCAAAATCTAGCGGTGGCCTACGAGCAGTACTTC

j_gene: TRBJ1-1
v_gene: TRBV20-1
d_gene: TRBD1
abundance: once
CDR3aa: CSANYGDRGFTEAFF
CDR3nt: TGCAGTGCTAATTACGGGGACAGGGGATTTACTGAAGCTTTCTTT

j_gene: TRBJ2-7
v_gene: TRBV25-1
d_gene: .
abundance: once
CDR3aa: CASSDSPSRYEQYF
CDR3nt: TGTGCCAGCAGTGATAGCCCTTCCCGATACGAGCAGTACTTC

j_gene: TRBJ2-5
v_gene: TRBV14
d_gene: TRBD1
abundance: many
CDR3aa: CASSPWDSRSETQYF
CDR3nt: TGTGCCAGCAGCCCTTGGGACAGCCGATCCGAGACCCAGTACTTC

j_gene: TRBJ2-7
v_gene: TRBV7-2
d_gene: .
abundance: once
CDR3aa: CASSSMYEQYF
CDR3nt: TGTGCCAGCAGCTCCATGTACGAGCAGTACTTC

j_gene: TRBJ2-1
v_gene: TRBV10-3
d_gene: .
abundance: few
CDR3aa: CATGSSDSDEQFF
CDR3nt: TGTGCCACCGGGTCTTCAGACTCCGATGAGCAGTTCTTC

j_gene: TRBJ2-6
v_gene: TRBV2
d_gene: .
abundance: many
CDR3aa: CASSETHSGANVLTF
CDR3nt: TGTGCCAGCAGTGAGACCCACTCTGGGGCCAACGTCCTGACTTTC

j_gene: TRBJ2-1
v_gene: TRBV14
d_gene: TRBD1
abundance: many
CDR3aa: CASSRRDRGYNEQFF
CDR3nt: TGTGCCAGCAGCCGCCGGGACAGGGGTTACAATGAGCAGTTCTTC

j_gene: TRBJ2-2
v_gene: TRBV7-2
d_gene: .
abundance: many
CDR3aa: CASSLFPRDTGELFF
CDR3nt: TGTGCCAGCAGCTTATTCCCGAGGGACACCGGGGAGCTGTTTTTT

j_gene: TRBJ2-3
v_gene: TRBV20-1
d_gene: TRBD2
abundance: many
CDR3aa: CSAPGLAGGPSTDTQYF
CDR3nt: TGCAGTGCCCCGGGACTAGCGGGAGGGCCTAGCACAGATACGCAGTATTTT

j_gene: TRBJ2-2
v_gene: TRBV7-7
d_gene: TRBD2
abundance: .
CDR3aa: CASSKLAGGELFF
CDR3nt: TGTGCTAGCAGCAAACTAGCGGGCGGGGAGCTGTTTTTT

j_gene: TRBJ2-3
v_gene: TRBV20-1
d_gene: .
abundance: .
CDR3aa: CSAPTSGTQYF
CDR3nt: TGCAGTGCCCCCACCTCGGGTACGCAGTATTTT

j_gene: TRBJ1-1
v_gene: TRBV5-1
d_gene: .
abundance: many
CDR3aa: CASSRGGSTEAFF
CDR3nt: TGCGCCAGCAGCCGGGGGGGAAGCACTGAAGCTTTCTTT

j_gene: TRBJ2-3
v_gene: TRBV29-1
d_gene: TRBD1
abundance: .
CDR3aa: CSVRIGTETTDTQYF
CDR3nt: TGCAGCGTTCGTATTGGGACAGAGACCACAGATACGCAGTATTTT

j_gene: TRBJ2-1
v_gene: TRBV20-1
d_gene: .
abundance: many
CDR3aa: CSARVLEFEQFF
CDR3nt: TGCAGTGCTAGGGTGTTAGAGTTTGAGCAGTTCTTC

j_gene: TRBJ2-1
v_gene: TRBV20-1
d_gene: TRBD2
abundance: many
CDR3aa: CSAPLAGGLNEQFF
CDR3nt: TGCAGTGCTCCACTAGCGGGAGGTTTGAATGAGCAGTTCTTC

j_gene: TRBJ1-5
v_gene: TRBV20-1
d_gene: .
abundance: many
CDR3aa: CSARGTVYSNQPQHF
CDR3nt: TGCAGTGCTAGAGGGACGGTTTATAGCAATCAGCCCCAGCATTTT

j_gene: TRBJ2-6
v_gene: TRBV7-9
d_gene: .
abundance: many
CDR3aa: CASSFSANVLTF
CDR3nt: TGTGCCAGCAGCTTCTCGGCCAACGTCCTGACTTTC

j_gene: TRBJ1-4
v_gene: TRBV6-1
d_gene: TRBD1
abundance: many
CDR3aa: CASSGQGEKLFF
CDR3nt: TGTGCCAGCAGCGGACAGGGTGAAAAACTGTTTTTT

j_gene: TRBJ2-7
v_gene: TRBV24-1
d_gene: TRBD1
abundance: few
CDR3aa: CATSVPTGTGYEQYF
CDR3nt: TGTGCCACCAGTGTCCCAACCGGGACAGGTTACGAGCAGTACTTC

j_gene: TRBJ2-1
v_gene: TRBV25-1
d_gene: .
abundance: many
CDR3aa: CASSPDSIYNEQFF
CDR3nt: TGTGCCAGCAGCCCGGACAGCATCTACAATGAGCAGTTCTTC

j_gene: TRBJ2-5
v_gene: TRBV6-5
d_gene: .
abundance: few
CDR3aa: CASSFRPGFGETQYF
CDR3nt: TGTGCCAGCAGTTTCCGACCAGGGTTTGGAGAGACCCAGTACTTC

j_gene: TRBJ2-1
v_gene: TRBV3-1
d_gene: .
abundance: many
CDR3aa: CASSGGRVYNEQFF
CDR3nt: TGTGCCAGCAGCGGGGGTAGAGTTTACAATGAGCAGTTCTTC

j_gene: TRBJ1-1
v_gene: TRBV20-1
d_gene: .
abundance: .
CDR3aa: CSALASTGAFF
CDR3nt: TGCAGTGCCCTGGCCTCGACTGGAGCTTTCTTT

j_gene: TRBJ1-5
v_gene: TRBV12-3/TRBV12-4
d_gene: .
abundance: few
CDR3aa: CASSPADGNQPQHF
CDR3nt: TGTGCCAGCAGTCCAGCCGACGGCAATCAGCCCCAGCATTTT

j_gene: TRBJ2-6
v_gene: TRBV5-4
d_gene: .
abundance: many
CDR3aa: CASSLKVQSGANVLTF
CDR3nt: TGTGCCAGCAGCTTGAAGGTGCAGTCGGGGGCCAACGTCCTGACTTTC

j_gene: TRBJ2-7
v_gene: TRBV9
d_gene: .
abundance: .
CDR3aa: CASSVEAEQYF
CDR3nt: TGTGCCAGCAGCGTAGAAGCCGAGCAGTACTTC

j_gene: TRBJ2-1
v_gene: TRBV29-1
d_gene: TRBD2
abundance: .
CDR3aa: CSVEDRWDTPGLAGGFPYNEQFF
CDR3nt: TGCAGCGTTGAAGATCGGTGGGACACGCCGGGACTAGCGGGAGGTTTCCCCTACAATGAGCAGTTCTTC

j_gene: TRBJ1-1
v_gene: TRBV29-1
d_gene: .
abundance: .
CDR3aa: CSVDPGLTNTEAFF
CDR3nt: TGCAGCGTTGACCCGGGACTAACGAACACTGAAGCTTTCTTT

j_gene: TRBJ2-7
v_gene: TRBV29-1
d_gene: .
abundance: many
CDR3aa: CSVGEEYEQYF
CDR3nt: TGCAGCGTAGGAGAGGAATACGAGCAGTACTTC

j_gene: TRBJ2-1
v_gene: TRBV20-1
d_gene: TRBD2
abundance: many
CDR3aa: CSARGTRGLDEQFF
CDR3nt: TGCAGTGCTAGGGGGACTAGAGGGTTGGATGAGCAGTTCTTC